This TCR beta chain was identified during a study of T cell responses to AZD1222 COVID-19 vaccine (dated by TCRdb to about 2021). As for the study more broadly: A total of under 250 trial participants underwent TCR sequencing, of whom approximately 200 had received two doses of AZD1222 and some 25 had received two doses of the MenACWY control vaccine. Trial participants were enrolled into age subgroups of 18-55, 56-69 and 70-plus years, which contained 148, 28 and 57 TCR-sequenced participants, respectively. Overall study outcomes, separate from this receptor: After two AZD1222 doses, spike-specific TCR breadth and depth were significantly higher than at day 0 and than in MenACWY recipients. Nearly half of unique spike-specific TCRs reportedly recognized epitopes outside regions mutated in the B.1.351 and B.1.1.7 variants. Only five to seven AZD1222 recipients were SARS-CoV-2 seropositive at baseline, limiting conclusions about previously exposed vaccinees. Participants were mostly white British and included more females than males, and it was suggested by the authors that clonal diversity may have been underestimated. The 56-69-year group was small, and its depth increase did not reach significance, likely because of low power. Because no samples from the day 14 peak response were available, repertoires could be characterized only after the peak T cell response. CD4 TCRs associated with the vaccine covered the entire spike protein, and the dominant responses were in regions 160-218 and 743-854.

The CDR3 regions of human TCRbeta chains were subjected to immunosequencing. Concerning the study's data processing: TCRs in the repertoires were matched against a reference library of SARS-CoV-2-specific TCRs that had been generated with the MIRA antigen-specificity platform. Breadth meant the fraction of unique TCRs that were SARS-CoV-2-associated, whereas depth meant the fraction of total T cells that were SARS-CoV-2-associated. Using the MIRA data, each spike-specific TCR was mapped to the spike region that the TCR reacts to and placed in a CD4 or CD8 class. Log10-transformed breadth and depth values were compared by one-way ANOVA with Sidak's multiple comparisons tests. Imported from immuneACCESS, the table was reduced by TCRdb to in-frame sequences with V and J called. These copies leave out some clones; in studies compared against another copy, an unresolved V gene accounts for under half, and the cause of the remainder is not known. That table gives V, J and clone size, and the DNA gave D and trimming. In all, the sample holds some 180,000 clones, and around nine tenths of those were seen once. Clones ranked in the top ten supply 1.5% to 2.5% of the sample.

What the time point label conveys for this sample: about 28 days (+/-7) after the second vaccine dose. AZD1222 recipients whose second dose came at about 4 weeks and those whose second dose came at about 12 weeks were combined into one group, since spike-specific TCR depth and breadth did not differ between the two schedules. Vaccinee samples were obtained from the UK trials COV001 and COV002, which included a single-blind randomized controlled phase 2/3 trial of AZD1222 (ChAdOx1 nCoV-19) in healthy adults. For TCRbeta chain sequencing, PBMC samples were collected from trial participants at day 0 and at day 28 after the second dose. The germline V gene sets CDR1 to SGHRS and CDR2 to YFSETQ. Between the V and J ends, shortened by 0 bases and 0 bases respectively, the junction contains 11 bases. Counted from cysteine to phenylalanine, this CDR3 has 16 amino acids. This entry keeps only the CDR3 DNA: 48 bases, framed from base 1.

Worth noting for this clone: Its antigen is still unknown. Nothing much larger sits one base from this clone, and base qualities are not available.

This clonotype originated in an adult who received the AZD1222 COVID-19 vaccine. The chain was built from TRBV5-1 and TRBJ2-3, and possibly TRBD1, on 5 matching bases. The source was peripheral blood, collected 28 days after the second AZD1222 dose. The nucleotides are TGCGCCAGCAGCTTGGGGGGCGACCCGAGCACAGATACGCAGTATTTT. Translated, it reads CASSLGGDPSTDTQYF.